The sequence of this T cell receptor (beta chain) was determined in a study of identical twins. Findings and limits, study-wide: The study found that models underestimated out-of-frame TCR alpha sharing in monozygotic twins. Alpha sequences that were out-of-frame and twin-shared showed an excess of low generation probability.

Template switching introduced a universal primer site, and the cDNA bore unique molecular identifiers. TCRdb analysed the 5' RACE reads with MiXCR anew, one entry per CDR3 protein. The sample lists 430,000 or so distinct CDR3 sequences, 20% to 30% occurring once. This clonotype was seen at least ten times. Its specificity is unknown. Deletions cut 2 bases from V and 6 bases from J, with 12 bases between. The CDR3 spans 14 residues. The sample was also reused in another study, on T cells expressing NK-cell markers. That paper adds: Only alpha-beta TCR T cells were sorted in several experiments, using an anti-gamma-delta TCR antibody.

Sequencing input: CD4+ T cells sorted from blood. The chain links TRBV12-3 or TRBV12-4 to TRBJ2-3; D ambiguous. The source of this sequence is a young woman in good health. The CDR3 DNA follows: TGTGCCAGCAGTTTACAAGAGGATACGGATACGCAGTATTTT. This sequence encodes CASSLQEDTDTQYF.